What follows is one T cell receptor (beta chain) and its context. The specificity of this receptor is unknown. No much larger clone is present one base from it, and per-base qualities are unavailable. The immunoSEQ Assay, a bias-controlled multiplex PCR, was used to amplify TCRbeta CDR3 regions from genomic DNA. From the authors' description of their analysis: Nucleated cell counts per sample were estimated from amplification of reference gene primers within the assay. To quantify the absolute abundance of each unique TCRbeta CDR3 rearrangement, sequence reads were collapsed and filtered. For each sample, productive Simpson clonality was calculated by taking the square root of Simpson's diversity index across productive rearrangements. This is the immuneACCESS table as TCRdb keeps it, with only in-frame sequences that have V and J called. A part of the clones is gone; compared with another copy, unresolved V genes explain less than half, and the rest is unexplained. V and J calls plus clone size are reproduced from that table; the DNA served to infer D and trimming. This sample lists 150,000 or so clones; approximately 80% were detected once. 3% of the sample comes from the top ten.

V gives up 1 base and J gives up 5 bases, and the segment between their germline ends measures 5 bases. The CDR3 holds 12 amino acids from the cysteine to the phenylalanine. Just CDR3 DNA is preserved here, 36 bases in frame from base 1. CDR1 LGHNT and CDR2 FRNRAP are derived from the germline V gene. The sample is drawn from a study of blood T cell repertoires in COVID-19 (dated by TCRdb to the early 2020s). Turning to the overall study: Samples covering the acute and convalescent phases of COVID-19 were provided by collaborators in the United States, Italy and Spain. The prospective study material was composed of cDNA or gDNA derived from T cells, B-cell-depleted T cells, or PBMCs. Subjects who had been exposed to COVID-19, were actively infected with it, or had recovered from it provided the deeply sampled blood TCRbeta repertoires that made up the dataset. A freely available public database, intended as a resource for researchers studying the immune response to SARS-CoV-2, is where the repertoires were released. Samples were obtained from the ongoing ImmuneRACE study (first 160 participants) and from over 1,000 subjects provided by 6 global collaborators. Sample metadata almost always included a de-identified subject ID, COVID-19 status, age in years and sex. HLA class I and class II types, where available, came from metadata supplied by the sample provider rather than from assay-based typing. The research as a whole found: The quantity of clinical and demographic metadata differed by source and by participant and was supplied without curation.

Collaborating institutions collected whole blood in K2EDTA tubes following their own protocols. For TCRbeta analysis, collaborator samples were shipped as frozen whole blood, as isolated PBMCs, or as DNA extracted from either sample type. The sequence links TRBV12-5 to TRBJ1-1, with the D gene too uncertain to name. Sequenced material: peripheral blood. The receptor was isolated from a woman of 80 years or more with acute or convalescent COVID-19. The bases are TGTGCTAGTGGTTTGGGGAGGACTGAAGCTTTCTTT. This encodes CASGLGRTEAFF. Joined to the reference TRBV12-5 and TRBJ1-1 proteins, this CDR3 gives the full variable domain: DARVTQTPRHKVTEMGQEVTMRCQPILGHNTVFWYRQTMMQGLELLAYFRNRAPLDDSGMPKDRFSAEMPDATLATLKIQPSEPRDSAVYFCASGLGRTEAFFGQGTRLTVV.